What follows is one T cell receptor beta chain and its context. Germline V gene sequence: CDR1 SGHNT, CDR2 YYREEE (reference sequence). This CDR3 is built from 15 residues. With V trimmed by 4 bases and J by 3 bases, 9 bases remained unmatched. Sequencing used immunoSEQ multiplex PCR; TCRdb keeps in-frame clones, though not all of them. The data show 65,000 to 75,000 clones, nearly 80% seen once. This entry is derived from a study of blood T cell repertoires in COVID-19. This chain joins TRBV5-4 and TRBJ1-2; 7 bases align to TRBD1. The receptor comes from a human donor in a cohort sampled during active COVID-19. The sequenced sample consisted of peripheral blood. CDR3 sequence: CASSHATQGDYGYTF. The DNA for the CDR3 is TGTGCCAGCAGCCATGCTACGCAGGGGGACTATGGCTACACCTTC.